These T cell receptor beta chains were read from a single sample in a study of shared clonotypes between healthy human individuals. Only in-frame clones appear in the TCRdb table, and some are missing; sequencing was by immunoSEQ multiplex PCR. The sample holds roughly 2.5 million clones, more than 80% seen once. Sample: naive CD4+ T cells sorted from blood. The receptors originated from a man between 18 and 29 years old in good health. The CDR3 runs from the conserved cysteine through the conserved F or W. D genes are given only for firm matches. Size tells how often a clone was seen (once, few, many) or the class of an expanded clone, and some rows leave it out.

d_call j_call clone_size cdr3_length v_call cdr3_nt cdr3_aa
NA TRBJ2-7 NA 17 TRBV13 TGTGCCAGCAGCTTAGGTCCGACAGCCCAGTCCGGCTACGAGCAGTACTTC CASSLGPTAQSGYEQYF
NA TRBJ2-3 once 16 TRBV27 TGTGCCAGCAGTTTAGGGATGGGGGGCAGTGCAGATACGCAGTATTTT CASSLGMGGSADTQYF
NA TRBJ1-2 NA 15 TRBV6-5 TGTGCCAGCAGTGGTTCAGGGAATCCTGGCTATGGCTACACCTTC CASSGSGNPGYGYTF
NA TRBJ2-2 NA 15 TRBV2 TGTGCCAGCGGGGGGCGCGAGAGGGTGGCCGGGGAGCTGTTTTTT CASGGRERVAGELFF
NA TRBJ1-1 NA 13 TRBV10-3 TGTGCCATCAGTTACGACAGGAACACTGAAGCTTTCTTT CAISYDRNTEAFF
TRBD1 TRBJ1-2 NA 13 TRBV6-5 TGTGCCAGCAGCCGACAGGGGGGCTCCGGCTACACCTTC CASSRQGGSGYTF
TRBD2 TRBJ2-5 NA 14 TRBV15 TGTGCCACCAGCAGAGCGGGGGGGCAAGAGACCCAGTACTTC CATSRAGGQETQYF
NA TRBJ2-2 NA 15 TRBV6-6 TGTGCCAGCAGTTCACCCTCAGGGAGCACCGGGGAGCTGTTTTTT CASSSPSGSTGELFF
NA TRBJ2-7 NA 12 TRBV5-1 TGCGCCAGCAGCGTACAGGGCTACGAGCAGTACTTC CASSVQGYEQYF
NA TRBJ1-4 NA 15 TRBV5-1 TGCGCCAGCAGCTCTACCGGGACAAAGGAGGAAAAACTGTTTTTT CASSSTGTKEEKLFF
TRBD1 TRBJ1-3 NA 14 TRBV5-4 TGTGCCAGCAGCCTACAAGGGGGCGGAAACACCATATATTTT CASSLQGGGNTIYF
NA TRBJ2-7 NA 17 TRBV7-2 TGTGCCAGCAGCTTGGGGCGGGATCAAAGCAAGCGCTACGAGCAGTACTTC CASSLGRDQSKRYEQYF
NA TRBJ2-2 NA 12 TRBV7-9 TGTGCCAGCAGCTTTCCTACAGGGGAGCTGTTTTTT CASSFPTGELFF
TRBD1 TRBJ1-5 few 13 TRBV30 TGTGCCTGGACAGGGGGTAGCAATCAGCCCCAGCATTTT CAWTGGSNQPQHF